This T cell receptor (beta chain) came from a study of cytomegalovirus exposure and HLA in healthy donors. The germline CDR1 and CDR2 sequences are MNHEY and SVGAGI. This CDR3 spans 13 amino acids. Trimming cost V 6 bases and J 8 bases, with 16 bases left between them. PCR amplification relied on 60 Vbeta primers (plus 13 Jbeta primers). Clones were read by immunoSEQ multiplex PCR, and TCRdb kept only the in-frame ones, dropping some. This table holds about 93,000 clones, approximately 60% found once. The receptor was isolated from a boy between 5 and 17 years old in good health and CMV-seropositive. The rearrangement joins TRBV6-5 to TRBJ1-2; TRBD1 is a possible D gene (6 bases). Sequencing was done on a sample of PBMCs. This chain's CDR3 is CASRGGGAMGYTF. CDR3 DNA: TGTGCCAGCAGAGGGGGGGGCGCGATGGGCTACACCTTC.